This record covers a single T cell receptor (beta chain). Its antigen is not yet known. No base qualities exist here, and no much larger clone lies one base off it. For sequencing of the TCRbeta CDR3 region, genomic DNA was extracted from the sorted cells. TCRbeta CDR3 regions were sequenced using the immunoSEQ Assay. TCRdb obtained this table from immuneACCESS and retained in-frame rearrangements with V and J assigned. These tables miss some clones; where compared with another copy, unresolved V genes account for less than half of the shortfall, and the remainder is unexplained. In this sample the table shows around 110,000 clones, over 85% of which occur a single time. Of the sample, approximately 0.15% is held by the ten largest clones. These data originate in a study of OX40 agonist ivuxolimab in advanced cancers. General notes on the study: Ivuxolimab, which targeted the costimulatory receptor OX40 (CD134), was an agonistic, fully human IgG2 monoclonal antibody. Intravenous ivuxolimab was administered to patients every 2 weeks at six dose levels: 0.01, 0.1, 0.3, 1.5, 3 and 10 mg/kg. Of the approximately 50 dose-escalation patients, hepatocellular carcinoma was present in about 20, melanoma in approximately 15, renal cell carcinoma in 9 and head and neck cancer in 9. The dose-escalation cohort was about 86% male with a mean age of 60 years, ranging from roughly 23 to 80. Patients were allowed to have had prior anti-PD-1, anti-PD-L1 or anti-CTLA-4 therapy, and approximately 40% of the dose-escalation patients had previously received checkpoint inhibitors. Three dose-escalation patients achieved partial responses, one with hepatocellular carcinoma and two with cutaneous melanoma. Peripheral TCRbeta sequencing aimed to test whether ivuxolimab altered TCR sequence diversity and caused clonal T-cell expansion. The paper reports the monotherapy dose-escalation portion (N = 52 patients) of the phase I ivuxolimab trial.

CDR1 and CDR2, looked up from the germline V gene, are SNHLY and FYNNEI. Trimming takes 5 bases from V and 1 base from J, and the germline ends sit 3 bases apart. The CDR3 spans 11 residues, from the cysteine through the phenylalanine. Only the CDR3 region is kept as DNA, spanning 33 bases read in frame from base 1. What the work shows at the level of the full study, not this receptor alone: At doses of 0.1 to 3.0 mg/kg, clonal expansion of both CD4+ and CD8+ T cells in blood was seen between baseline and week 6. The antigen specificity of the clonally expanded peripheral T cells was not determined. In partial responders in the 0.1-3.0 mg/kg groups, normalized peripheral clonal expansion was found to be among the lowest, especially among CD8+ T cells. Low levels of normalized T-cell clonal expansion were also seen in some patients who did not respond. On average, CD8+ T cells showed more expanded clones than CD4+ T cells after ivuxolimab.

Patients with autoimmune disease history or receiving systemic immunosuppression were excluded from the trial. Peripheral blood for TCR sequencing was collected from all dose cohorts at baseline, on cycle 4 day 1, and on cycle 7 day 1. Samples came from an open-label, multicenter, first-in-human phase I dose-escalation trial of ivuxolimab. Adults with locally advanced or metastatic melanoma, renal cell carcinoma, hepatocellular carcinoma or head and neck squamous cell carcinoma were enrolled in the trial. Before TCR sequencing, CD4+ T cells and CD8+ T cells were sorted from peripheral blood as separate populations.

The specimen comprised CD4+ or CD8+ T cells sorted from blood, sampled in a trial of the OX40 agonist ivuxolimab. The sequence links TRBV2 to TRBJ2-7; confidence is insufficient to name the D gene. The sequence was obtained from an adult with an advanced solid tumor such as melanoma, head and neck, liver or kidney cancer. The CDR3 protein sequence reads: CASSLSYEQYF. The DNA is TGTGCCAGCAGTCTGTCCTACGAGCAGTACTTC.